This T cell receptor (beta chain) was sequenced for a study of blood T cell repertoires in COVID-19. Followed longitudinally, the Seattle patients had been enrolled during active infection. The germline V gene encodes CDR1 SGHTA and CDR2 FQGNSA. V trimming: 1 base; J trimming: 2 bases; junction bases outside the gene matches: 3. CDR3 length: 15 amino acids. Clones were sequenced by immunoSEQ multiplex PCR, and TCRdb holds only the in-frame ones, with some missing. This sample has about 180,000 clones, with roughly four fifths found just once. The sample comprised peripheral blood. The V and J genes are TRBV7-2 and TRBJ2-5; 8 bases align to TRBD2. This sequence originates from a woman aged 70-85 years with COVID-19, enrolled during active disease. The CDR3 nucleotides are TGTGCCAGCAGCTTAGGGCTAGCGGGTCAAGAGACCCAGTACTTC. Encoded protein: CASSLGLAGQETQYF.